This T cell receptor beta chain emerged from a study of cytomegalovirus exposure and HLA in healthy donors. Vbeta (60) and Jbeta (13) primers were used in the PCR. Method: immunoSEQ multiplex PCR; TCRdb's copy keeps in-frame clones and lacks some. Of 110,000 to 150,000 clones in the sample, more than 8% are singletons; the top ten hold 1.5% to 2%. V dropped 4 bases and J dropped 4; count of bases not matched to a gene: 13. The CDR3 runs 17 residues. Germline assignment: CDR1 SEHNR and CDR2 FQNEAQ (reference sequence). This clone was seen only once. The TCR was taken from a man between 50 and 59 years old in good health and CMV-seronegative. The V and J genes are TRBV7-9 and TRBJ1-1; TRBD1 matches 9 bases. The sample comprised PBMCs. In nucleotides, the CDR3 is TGTGCCAGCAGCTCCACCGGGACAGGGTTCCCGGGCACTGAAGCTTTCTTT. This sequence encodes CASSSTGTGFPGTEAFF.